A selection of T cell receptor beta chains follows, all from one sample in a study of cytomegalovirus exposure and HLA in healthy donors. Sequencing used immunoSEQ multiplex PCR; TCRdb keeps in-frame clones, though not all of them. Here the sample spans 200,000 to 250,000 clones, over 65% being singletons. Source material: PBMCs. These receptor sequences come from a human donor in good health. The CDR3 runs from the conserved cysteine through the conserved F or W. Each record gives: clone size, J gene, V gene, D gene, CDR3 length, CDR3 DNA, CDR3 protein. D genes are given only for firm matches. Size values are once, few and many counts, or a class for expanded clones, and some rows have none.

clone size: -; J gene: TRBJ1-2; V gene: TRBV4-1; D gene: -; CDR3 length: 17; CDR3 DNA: TGCGCCAGCAGCCAAGGCCCCGGTGGTGAGGGAACTTATGGCTACACCTTC; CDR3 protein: CASSQGPGGEGTYGYTF
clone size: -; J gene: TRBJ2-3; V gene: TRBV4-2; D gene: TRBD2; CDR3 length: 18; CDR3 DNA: TGTGCCAGCAGCCGAAGACTAGCGGGAGTGGAGGCCACAGATACGCAGTATTTT; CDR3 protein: CASSRRLAGVEATDTQYF
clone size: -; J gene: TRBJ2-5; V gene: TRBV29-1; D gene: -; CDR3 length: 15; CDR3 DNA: TGCAGCGTTGAGTTCGAGAGGGGGTATGCAGAGACCCAGTACTTC; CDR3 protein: CSVEFERGYAETQYF
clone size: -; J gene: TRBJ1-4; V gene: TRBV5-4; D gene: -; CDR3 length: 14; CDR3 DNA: TGTGCCAGCAGCTTTGGAGGGTCTAATGAAAAACTGTTTTTT; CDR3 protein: CASSFGGSNEKLFF
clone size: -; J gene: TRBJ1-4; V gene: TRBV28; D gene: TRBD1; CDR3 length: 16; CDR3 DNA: TGTGCCAGCGAACCGGGACAGCGCGTAGGAGATGAAAAACTGTTTTTT; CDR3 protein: CASEPGQRVGDEKLFF
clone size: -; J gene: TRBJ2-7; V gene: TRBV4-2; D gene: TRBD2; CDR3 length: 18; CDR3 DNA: TGTGCCAGCAGCCAAGAATCGGGACCGGGACTAGCGACCTACGAGCAGTACTTC; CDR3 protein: CASSQESGPGLATYEQYF
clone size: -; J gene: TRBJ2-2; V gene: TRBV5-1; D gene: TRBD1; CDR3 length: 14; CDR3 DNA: TGCGCCAGCGGGACAGGGGGCCTCACCGGGGAGCTGTTTTTT; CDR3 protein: CASGTGGLTGELFF
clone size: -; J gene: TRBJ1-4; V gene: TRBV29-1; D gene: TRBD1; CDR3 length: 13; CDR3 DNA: TGCAGCGTTTCGGGACAGGGGAATGAAAAACTGTTTTTT; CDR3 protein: CSVSGQGNEKLFF
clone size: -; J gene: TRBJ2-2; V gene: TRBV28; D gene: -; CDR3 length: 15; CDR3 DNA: TGTGCCAGCAGTTTAACCGGGGGGCGCGCTGGGGAGCTGTTTTTT; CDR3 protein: CASSLTGGRAGELFF
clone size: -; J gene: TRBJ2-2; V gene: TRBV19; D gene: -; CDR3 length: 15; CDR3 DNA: TGTGCCAGTAGTATATTAGCGGTTAACACCGGGGAGCTGTTTTTT; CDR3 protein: CASSILAVNTGELFF
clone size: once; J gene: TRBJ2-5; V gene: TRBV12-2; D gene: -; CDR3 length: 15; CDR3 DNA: TGTGCAAGTCGCTACCGTTCGGGGGGACGGGAGACCCAGTACTTC; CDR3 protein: CASRYRSGGRETQYF
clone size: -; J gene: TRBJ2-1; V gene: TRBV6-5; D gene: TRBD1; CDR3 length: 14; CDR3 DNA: TGTGCCAGCAGTAAGACCCGGGACAGGAATGAGCAGTTCTTC; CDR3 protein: CASSKTRDRNEQFF
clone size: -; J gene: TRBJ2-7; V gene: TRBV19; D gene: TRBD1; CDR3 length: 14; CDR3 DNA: TGTGCCAGTAGTGGGACAGGGGGCTTTTACGAGCAGTACTTC; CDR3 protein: CASSGTGGFYEQYF
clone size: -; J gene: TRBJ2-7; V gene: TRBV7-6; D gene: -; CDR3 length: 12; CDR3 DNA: TGTGCCAGCAGCCAGAGGGACTACGAGCAGTACTTC; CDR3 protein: CASSQRDYEQYF
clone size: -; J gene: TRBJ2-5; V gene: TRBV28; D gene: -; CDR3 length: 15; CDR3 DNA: TGTGCCAGCAGTTTTGAGGACACCCGGCTGAAGACCCAGTACTTC; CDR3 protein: CASSFEDTRLKTQYF
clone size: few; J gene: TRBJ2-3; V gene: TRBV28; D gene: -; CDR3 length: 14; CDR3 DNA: TGTGCCAGCAGTTTCCTCAGCGGCACAGATACGCAGTATTTT; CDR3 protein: CASSFLSGTDTQYF
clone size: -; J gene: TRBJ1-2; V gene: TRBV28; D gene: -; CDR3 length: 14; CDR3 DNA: TGTGCCAGCAGTTTTACGAGTCGCGGCTATGGCTACACCTTC; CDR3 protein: CASSFTSRGYGYTF
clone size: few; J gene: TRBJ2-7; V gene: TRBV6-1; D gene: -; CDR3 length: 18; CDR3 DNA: TGTGCCAGCAGTGAATTCGAGATGAGGTGGAACGGAGACTACGAGCAGTACTTC; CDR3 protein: CASSEFEMRWNGDYEQYF
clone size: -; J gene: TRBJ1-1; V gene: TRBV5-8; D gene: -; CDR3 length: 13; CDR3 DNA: TGTGCCAGCAGCTTGGGGGGGGGCACTGAAGCTTTCTTT; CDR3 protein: CASSLGGGTEAFF
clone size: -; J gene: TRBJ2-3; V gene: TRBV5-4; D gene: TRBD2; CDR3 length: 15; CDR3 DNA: TGTGCCAGCAGCCCCGGGACTAGCGGAACAGATACGCAGTATTTT; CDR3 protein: CASSPGTSGTDTQYF
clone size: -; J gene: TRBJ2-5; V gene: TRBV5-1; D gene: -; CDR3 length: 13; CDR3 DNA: TGCGCCAGCACCCGACAGGACCAAGAGACCCAGTACTTC; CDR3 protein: CASTRQDQETQYF
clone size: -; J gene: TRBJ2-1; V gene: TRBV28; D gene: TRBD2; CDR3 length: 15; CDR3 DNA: TGTGCCAGCACCTTGGGACTAGCGGTCTACAATGAGCAGTTCTTC; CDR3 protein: CASTLGLAVYNEQFF
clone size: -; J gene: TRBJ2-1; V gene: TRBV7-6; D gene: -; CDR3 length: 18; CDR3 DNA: TGTGCCAGCAGCTTAAACGGGCCGACAGACGTTGCCTACAATGAGCAGTTCTTC; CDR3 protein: CASSLNGPTDVAYNEQFF
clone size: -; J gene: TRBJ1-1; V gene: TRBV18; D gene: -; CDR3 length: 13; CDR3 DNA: TGTGCCAGCTCACCCCGGACAGACACTGAAGCTTTCTTT; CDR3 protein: CASSPRTDTEAFF
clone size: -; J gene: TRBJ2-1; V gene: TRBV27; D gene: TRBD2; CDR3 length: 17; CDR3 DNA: TGTGCCAGCAGTCCGACTATAGCGGGAGGGCCGTCAGATGAGCAGTTCTTC; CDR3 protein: CASSPTIAGGPSDEQFF
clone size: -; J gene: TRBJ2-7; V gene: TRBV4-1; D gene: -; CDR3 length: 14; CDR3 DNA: TGCGCCAGCAGCCAAGGAGCCACGAACTACGAGCAGTACTTC; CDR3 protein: CASSQGATNYEQYF